This TCR beta chain was recorded in a study of CD8+ T cells in alopecia areata. Study details: A regimen of oral tofacitinib, 5 to 10 mg twice daily, was given to treated patients.

RNA was isolated and reverse transcribed to cDNA, the sequencing template. Here immunoSEQ multiplex PCR was the method, and the copy in TCRdb shows in-frame clones only, minus some. Of 150,000 or so clones listed, roughly 44% are singletons. Researchers took lesional scalp punch biopsies and peripheral blood from people who were alopecia areata patients. The ends lost 5 bases at V and 5 bases at J; junction bases unmatched: 5. The CDR3 is 14 amino acids. Per the germline V gene, CDR1 is SEHNR and CDR2 is FQNEAQ (reference sequence). Sequenced: CD4+ T cells sorted from blood. The TCR was taken from a human donor with alopecia areata. V is TRBV7-9 and J is TRBJ1-2; 10 bases are shared with TRBD1. In nucleotides, the CDR3 is TGTGCCAGCAGCACTCGGACAGGGGGGTATGGCTACACCTTC. Translated: CASSTRTGGYGYTF.